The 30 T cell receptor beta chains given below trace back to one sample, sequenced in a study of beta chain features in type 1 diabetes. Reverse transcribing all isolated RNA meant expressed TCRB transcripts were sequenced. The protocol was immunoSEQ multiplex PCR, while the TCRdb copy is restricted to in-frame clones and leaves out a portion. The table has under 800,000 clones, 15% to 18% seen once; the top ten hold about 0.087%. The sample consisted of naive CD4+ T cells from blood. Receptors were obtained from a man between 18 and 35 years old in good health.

The CDR3 reads CASSKWGDTQYF. Written as DNA, the CDR3 is TGTGCCAGCAGCAAGTGGGGGGATACGCAGTATTTT. The V and J genes are TRBV28 and TRBJ2-3; D is perhaps TRBD1 or TRBD2 (5 bases each). V was clipped by 6 bases and J by 6 bases, with 10 bases between them. CDR3 length: 12 residues. Germline-derived CDR1 and CDR2 are MDHEN and SYDVKM.

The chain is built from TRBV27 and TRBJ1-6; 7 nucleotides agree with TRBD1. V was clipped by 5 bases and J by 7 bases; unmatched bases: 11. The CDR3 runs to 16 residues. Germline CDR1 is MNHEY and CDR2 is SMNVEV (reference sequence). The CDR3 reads CASSAHRGVGNSPLHF. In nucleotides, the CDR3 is TGTGCCAGCAGTGCCCACAGGGGTGTAGGCAATTCACCCCTCCACTTT.

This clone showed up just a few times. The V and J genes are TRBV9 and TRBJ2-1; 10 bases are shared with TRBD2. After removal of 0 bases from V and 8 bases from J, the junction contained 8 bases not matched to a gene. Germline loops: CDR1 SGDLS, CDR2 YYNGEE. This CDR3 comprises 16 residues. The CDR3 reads CASSVAGLAGVYEQFF. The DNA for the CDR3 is TGTGCCAGCAGCGTAGCTGGCCTAGCGGGAGTATATGAGCAGTTCTTC.

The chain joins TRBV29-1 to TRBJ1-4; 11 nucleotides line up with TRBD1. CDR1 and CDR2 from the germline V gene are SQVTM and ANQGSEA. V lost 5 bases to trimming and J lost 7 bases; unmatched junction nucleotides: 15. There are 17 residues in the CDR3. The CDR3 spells CSVWTGGWDRGVEKLFF. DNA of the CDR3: TGCAGCGTTTGGACAGGCGGATGGGACAGGGGGGTTGAAAAACTGTTTTTT.

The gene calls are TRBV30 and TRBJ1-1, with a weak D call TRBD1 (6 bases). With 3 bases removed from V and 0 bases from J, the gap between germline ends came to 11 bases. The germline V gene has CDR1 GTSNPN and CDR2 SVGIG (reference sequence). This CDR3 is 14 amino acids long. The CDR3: CAWRLRGVNTEAFF. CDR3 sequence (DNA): TGTGCCTGGAGGCTAAGGGGGGTGAACACTGAAGCTTTCTTT.

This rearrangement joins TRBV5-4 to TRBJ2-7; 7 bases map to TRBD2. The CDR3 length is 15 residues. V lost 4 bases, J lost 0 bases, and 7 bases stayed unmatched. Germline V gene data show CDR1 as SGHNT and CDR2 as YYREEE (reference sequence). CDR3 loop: CASSRSGSISYEQYF. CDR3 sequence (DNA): TGTGCCAGCAGCCGTAGCGGGTCTATCTCCTACGAGCAGTACTTC. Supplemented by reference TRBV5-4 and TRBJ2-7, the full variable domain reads ETGVTQSPTHLIKTRGQQVTLRCSSQSGHNTVSWYQQALGQGPQFIFQYYREEENGRGNFPPRFSGLQFPNYSSELNVNALELDDSALYLCASSRSGSISYEQYFGPGTRLTVT.

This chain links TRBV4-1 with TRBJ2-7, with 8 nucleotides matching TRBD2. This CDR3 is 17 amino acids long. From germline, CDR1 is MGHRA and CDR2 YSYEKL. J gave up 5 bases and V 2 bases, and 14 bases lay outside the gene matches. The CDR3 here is CASSQMRGLVDSHEQYF. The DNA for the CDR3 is TGCGCCAGCAGCCAAATGCGGGGACTAGTAGATTCCCACGAGCAGTACTTC.

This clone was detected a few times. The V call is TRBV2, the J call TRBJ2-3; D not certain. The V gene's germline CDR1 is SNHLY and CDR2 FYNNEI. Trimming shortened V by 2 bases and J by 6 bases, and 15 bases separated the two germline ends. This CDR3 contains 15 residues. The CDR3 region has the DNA TGTGCCAGCAGTGAAACTTACCGACCGTTGGATACGCAGTATTTT. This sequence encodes CASSETYRPLDTQYF.

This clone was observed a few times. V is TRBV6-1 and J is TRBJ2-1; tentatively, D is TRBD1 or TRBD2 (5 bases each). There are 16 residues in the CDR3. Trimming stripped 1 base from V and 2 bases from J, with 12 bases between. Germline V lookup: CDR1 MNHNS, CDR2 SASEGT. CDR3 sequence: CASSEDARGPYNEQFF. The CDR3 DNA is TGTGCCAGCAGTGAAGATGCGAGGGGCCCCTACAATGAGCAGTTCTTC.

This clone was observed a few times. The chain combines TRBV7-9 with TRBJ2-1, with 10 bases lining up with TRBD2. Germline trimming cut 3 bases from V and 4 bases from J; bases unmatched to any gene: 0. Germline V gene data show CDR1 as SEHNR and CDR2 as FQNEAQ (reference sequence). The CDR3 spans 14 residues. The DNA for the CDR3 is TGTGCCAGCAGCTTTAGCGGGGGGTACAATGAGCAGTTCTTC. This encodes CASSFSGGYNEQFF. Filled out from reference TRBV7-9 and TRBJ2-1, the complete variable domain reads DTGVSQNPRHKITKRGQNVTFRCDPISEHNRLYWYRQTLGQGPEFLTYFQNEAQLEKSRLLSDRFSAERPKGSFSTLEIQRTEQGDSAMYLCASSFSGGYNEQFFGPGTRLTVL.

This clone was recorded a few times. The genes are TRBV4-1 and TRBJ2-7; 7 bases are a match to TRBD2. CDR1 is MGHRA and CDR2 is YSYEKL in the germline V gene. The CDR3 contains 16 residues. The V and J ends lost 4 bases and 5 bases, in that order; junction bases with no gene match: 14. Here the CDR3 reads CASSLLPREFGNEQYF. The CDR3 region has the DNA TGCGCCAGCAGCCTCCTGCCGCGGGAGTTTGGGAACGAGCAGTACTTC.

CDR3 sequence: CASSLGQEFYGYTF. The CDR3 DNA sequence: TGTGCCAGCAGCTTAGGACAGGAGTTCTATGGCTACACCTTC. The chain has TRBV7-9 and TRBJ1-2, with D possibly matching TRBD1 (6 bases). CDR1 is SEHNR, CDR2 FQNEAQ, per germline (reference sequence). The CDR3 has 14 residues. V shed 1 base and J shed 4 bases, with 10 bases lying between them.

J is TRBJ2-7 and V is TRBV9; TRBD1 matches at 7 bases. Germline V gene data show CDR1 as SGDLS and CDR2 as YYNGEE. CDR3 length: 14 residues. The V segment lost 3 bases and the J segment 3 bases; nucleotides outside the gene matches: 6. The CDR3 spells CASSGGQRNYEQYF. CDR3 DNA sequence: TGTGCCAGCAGCGGGGGACAGAGGAACTACGAGCAGTACTTC.

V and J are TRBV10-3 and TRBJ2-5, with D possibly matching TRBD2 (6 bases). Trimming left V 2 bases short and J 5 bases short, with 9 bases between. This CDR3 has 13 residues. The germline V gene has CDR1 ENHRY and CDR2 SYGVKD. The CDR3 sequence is CAISEVGLETQYF. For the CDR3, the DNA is TGTGCCATCAGTGAGGTGGGACTCGAGACCCAGTACTTC.

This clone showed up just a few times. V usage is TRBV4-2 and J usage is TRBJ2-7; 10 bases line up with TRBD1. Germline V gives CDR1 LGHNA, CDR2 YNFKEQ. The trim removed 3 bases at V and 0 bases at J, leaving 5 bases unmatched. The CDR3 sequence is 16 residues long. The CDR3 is CASSHGTGASSYEQYF. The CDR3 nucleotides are TGTGCCAGCAGCCATGGGACAGGGGCGAGCTCCTACGAGCAGTACTTC.

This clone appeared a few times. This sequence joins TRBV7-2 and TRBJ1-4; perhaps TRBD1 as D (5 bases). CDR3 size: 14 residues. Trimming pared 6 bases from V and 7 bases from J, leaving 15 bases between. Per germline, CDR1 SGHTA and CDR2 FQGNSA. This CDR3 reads CASRETVGGEKLFF. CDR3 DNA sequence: TGTGCCAGCAGGGAGACAGTCGGAGGTGAAAAACTGTTTTTT.

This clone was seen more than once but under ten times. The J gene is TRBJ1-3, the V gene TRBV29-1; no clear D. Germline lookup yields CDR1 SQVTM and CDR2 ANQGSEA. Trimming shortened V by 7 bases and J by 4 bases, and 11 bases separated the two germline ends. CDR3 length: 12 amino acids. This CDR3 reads CSAKELGNTIYF. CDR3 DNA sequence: TGCAGCGCCAAAGAACTAGGAAACACCATATATTTT.

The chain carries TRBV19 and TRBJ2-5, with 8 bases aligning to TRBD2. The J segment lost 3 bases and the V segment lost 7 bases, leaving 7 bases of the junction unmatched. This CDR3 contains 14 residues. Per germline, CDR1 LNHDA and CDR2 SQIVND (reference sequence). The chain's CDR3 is CASTSRAGEETQYF. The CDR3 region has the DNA TGTGCCAGTACCTCGCGAGCGGGGGAAGAGACCCAGTACTTC.

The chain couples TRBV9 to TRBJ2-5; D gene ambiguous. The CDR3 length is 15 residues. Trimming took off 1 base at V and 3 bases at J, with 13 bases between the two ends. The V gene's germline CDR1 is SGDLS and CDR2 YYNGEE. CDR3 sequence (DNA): TGTGCCAGCAGCGTACTGGGTGTAACGGAAGAGACCCAGTACTTC. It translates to CASSVLGVTEETQYF. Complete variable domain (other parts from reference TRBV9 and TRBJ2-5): DSGVTQTPKHLITATGQRVTLRCSPRSGDLSVYWYQQSLDQGLQFLIQYYNGEERAKGNILERFSAQQFPDLHSELNLSSLELGDSALYFCASSVLGVTEETQYFGPGTRLLVL.

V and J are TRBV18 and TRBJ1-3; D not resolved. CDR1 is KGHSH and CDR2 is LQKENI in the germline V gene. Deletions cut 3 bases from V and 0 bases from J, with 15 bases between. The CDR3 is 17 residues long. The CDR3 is CASSPRERAPSGNTIYF. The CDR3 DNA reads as TGTGCCAGCTCACCTCGGGAACGGGCCCCCTCTGGAAACACCATATATTTT. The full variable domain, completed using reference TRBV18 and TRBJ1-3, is NAGVMQNPRHLVRRRGQEARLRCSPMKGHSHVYWYRQLPEEGLKFMVYLQKENIIDESGMPKERFSAEFPKEGPSILRIQQVVRGDSAAYFCASSPRERAPSGNTIYFGEGSWLTVV.

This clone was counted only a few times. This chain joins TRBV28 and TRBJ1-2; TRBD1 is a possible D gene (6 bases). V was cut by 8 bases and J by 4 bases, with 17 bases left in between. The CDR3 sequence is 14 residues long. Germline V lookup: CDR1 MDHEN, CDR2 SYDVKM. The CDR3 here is CASVTGNSFYGYTF. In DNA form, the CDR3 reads TGTGCCAGCGTAACAGGGAATAGCTTCTATGGCTACACCTTC.

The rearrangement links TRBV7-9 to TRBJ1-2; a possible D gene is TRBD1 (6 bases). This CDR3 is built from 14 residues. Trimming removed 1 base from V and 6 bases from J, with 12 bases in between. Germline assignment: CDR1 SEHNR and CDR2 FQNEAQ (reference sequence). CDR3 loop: CASSLDGQGNGYTF. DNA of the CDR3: TGTGCCAGCAGCTTAGACGGGCAGGGGAATGGCTACACCTTC.

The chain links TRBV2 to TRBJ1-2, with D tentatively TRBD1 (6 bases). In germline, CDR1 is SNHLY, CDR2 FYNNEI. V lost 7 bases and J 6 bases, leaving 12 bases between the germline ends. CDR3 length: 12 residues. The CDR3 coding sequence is TGTGCCAGCACCCCAACAGGGAATGGCTACACCTTC. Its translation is CASTPTGNGYTF.

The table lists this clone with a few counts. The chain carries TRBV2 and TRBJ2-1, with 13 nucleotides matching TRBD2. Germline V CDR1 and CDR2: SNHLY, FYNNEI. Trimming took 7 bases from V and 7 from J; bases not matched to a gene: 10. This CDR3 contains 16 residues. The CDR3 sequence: CASTPMTSGGRNEQFF. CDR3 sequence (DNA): TGTGCCAGCACTCCAATGACTAGCGGGGGGAGAAATGAGCAGTTCTTC.

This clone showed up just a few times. As DNA, the CDR3 is TGCGCCAGCAGTACGGGACAACCAGATACGCAGTATTTT. It is translated as CASSTGQPDTQYF. The chain is built from TRBV5-1 and TRBJ2-3; D is possibly TRBD1 (6 bases). Looked up from germline, CDR1 is SGHRS and CDR2 is YFSETQ. This CDR3 comprises 13 residues. The germline V and J ends were trimmed by 5 bases and 4 bases, with 11 bases remaining between them.

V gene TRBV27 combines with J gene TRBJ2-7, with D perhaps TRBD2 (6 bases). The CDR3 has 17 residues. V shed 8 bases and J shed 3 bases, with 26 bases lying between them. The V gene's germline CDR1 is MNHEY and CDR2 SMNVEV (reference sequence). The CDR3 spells CASEGFYLASEYYEQYF. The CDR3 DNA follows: TGTGCCAGCGAAGGGTTTTATTTGGCTAGCGAGTACTACGAGCAGTACTTC.

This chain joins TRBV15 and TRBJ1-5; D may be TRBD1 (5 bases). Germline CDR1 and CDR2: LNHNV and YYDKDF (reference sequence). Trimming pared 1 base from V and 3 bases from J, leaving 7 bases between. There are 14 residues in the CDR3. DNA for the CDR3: TGTGCCACCAGCAGAGGACAGCACAATCAGCCCCAGCATTTT. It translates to CATSRGQHNQPQHF. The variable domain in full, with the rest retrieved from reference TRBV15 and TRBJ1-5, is DAMVIQNPRYQVTQFGKPVTLSCSQTLNHNVMYWYQQKSSQAPKLLFHYYDKDFNNEADTPDNFQSRRPNTSFCFLDIRSPGLGDTAMYLCATSRGQHNQPQHFGDGTRLSIL.

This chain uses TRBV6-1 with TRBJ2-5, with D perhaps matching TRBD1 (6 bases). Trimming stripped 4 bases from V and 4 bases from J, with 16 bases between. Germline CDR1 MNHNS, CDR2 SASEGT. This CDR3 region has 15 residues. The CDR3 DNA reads TGTGCCAGCAGTGCCCACTCCAGGGGAAGAGAGACCCAGTACTTC. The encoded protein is CASSAHSRGRETQYF.

CDR3 nucleotides: TGCGCCAGCAGCTTGGCCAACAGGGGACGTGGCACAGATACGCAGTATTTT. Its translation: CASSLANRGRGTDTQYF. The V call is TRBV5-1, the J call TRBJ2-3; 7 nucleotides agree with TRBD1. Trimming removed 0 bases from V and 1 base from J; junction bases left unmatched: 8. This CDR3 is built from 17 residues. Germline lookup yields CDR1 SGHRS and CDR2 YFSETQ.

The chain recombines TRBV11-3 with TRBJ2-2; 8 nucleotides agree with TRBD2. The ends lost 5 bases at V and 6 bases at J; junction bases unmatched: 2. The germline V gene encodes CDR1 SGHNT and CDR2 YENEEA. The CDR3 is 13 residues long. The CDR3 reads CASSRSGAGELFF. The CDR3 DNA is TGTGCCAGCAGCCGTAGCGGGGCCGGGGAGCTGTTTTTT.